The T cell receptor (beta chain) under discussion was sequenced for a study of T cell responses to AZD1222 COVID-19 vaccine. The repertoire was sequenced with immunoSEQ multiplex PCR; TCRdb's copy has only in-frame clones and lacks some. The top ten hold 20% to 30% of the sample, which has about 96,000 clones, 75% to 90% seen once. V lost 7 bases, J lost 2 bases, and 10 bases stayed unmatched. This CDR3 contains 16 residues. Germline values: CDR1 LNHDA, CDR2 SQIVND (reference sequence). Here the sequenced sample was peripheral blood, taken on day 0 of AZD1222 vaccination. The gene calls are TRBV19 and TRBJ2-3, with 9 bases aligning to TRBD2. The sequence was obtained from an adult in good health. CDR3 region: CASTSGSGRPTDTQYF. The CDR3, as DNA: TGTGCCAGTACCTCGGGTAGCGGGAGACCCACAGATACGCAGTATTTT. Supplemented by reference TRBV19 and TRBJ2-3, the full variable domain reads DGGITQSPKYLFRKEGQNVTLSCEQNLNHDAMYWYRQDPGQGLRLIYYSQIVNDFQKGDIAEGYSVSREKKESFPLTVTSAQKNPTAFYLCASTSGSGRPTDTQYFGPGTRLTVL.